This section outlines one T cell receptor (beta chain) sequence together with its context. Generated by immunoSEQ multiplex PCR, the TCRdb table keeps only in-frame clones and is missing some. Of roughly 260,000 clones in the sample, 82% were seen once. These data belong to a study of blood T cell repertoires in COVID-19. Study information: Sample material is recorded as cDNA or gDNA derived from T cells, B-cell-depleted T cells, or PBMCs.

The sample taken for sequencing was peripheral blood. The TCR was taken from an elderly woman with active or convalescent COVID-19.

The CDR3 loop reads CASSSGTGGSEQYF. The CDR3 nucleotides are TGTGCCAGCAGCTCCGGGACAGGGGGCTCCGAGCAGTACTTC. The chain couples TRBV5-5 to TRBJ2-7, with 12 bases lining up with TRBD1. The length of the CDR3 is 14 residues. V trimming: 3 bases; J trimming: 6 bases; junction bases outside the gene matches: 4. CDR1 and CDR2 from the germline V gene are SGHKS and YYEKEE (reference sequence). The full variable domain, rest sourced from reference TRBV5-5 and TRBJ2-7, is DAGVTQSPTHLIKTRGQQVTLRCSPISGHKSVSWYQQVLGQGPQFIFQYYEKEERGRGNFPDRFSARQFPNYSSELNVNALLLGDSALYLCASSSGTGGSEQYFGPGTRLTVT.